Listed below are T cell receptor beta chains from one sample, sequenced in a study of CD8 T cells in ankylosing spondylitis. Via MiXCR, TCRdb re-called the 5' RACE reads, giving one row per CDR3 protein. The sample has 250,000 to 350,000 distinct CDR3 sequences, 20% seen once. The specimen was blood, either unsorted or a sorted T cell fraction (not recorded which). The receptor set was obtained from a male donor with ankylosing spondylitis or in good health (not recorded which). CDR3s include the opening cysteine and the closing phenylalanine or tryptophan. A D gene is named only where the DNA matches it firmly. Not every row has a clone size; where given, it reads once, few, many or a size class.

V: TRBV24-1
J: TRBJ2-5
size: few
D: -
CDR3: CATSGGVGETQYF
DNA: TGTGCCACCAGTGGTGGGGTGGGGGAGACCCAGTACTTC

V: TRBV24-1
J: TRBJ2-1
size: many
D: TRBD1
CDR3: CATSEPRDSNEQFF
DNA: TGTGCCACCAGTGAACCCCGGGACAGCAATGAGCAGTTCTTC

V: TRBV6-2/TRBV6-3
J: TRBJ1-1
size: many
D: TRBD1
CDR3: CASTRTGSTEAFF
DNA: TGTGCCAGCACCCGGACAGGGAGCACTGAAGCTTTCTTT

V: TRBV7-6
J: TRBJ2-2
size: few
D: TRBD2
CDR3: CASSSPGLAGTGELFF
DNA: TGTGCCAGCAGCTCACCGGGACTAGCGGGAACCGGGGAGCTGTTTTTT

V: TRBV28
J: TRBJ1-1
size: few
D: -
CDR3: CATTPMNTEAFF
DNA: TGTGCCACCACACCAATGAACACTGAAGCTTTCTTT

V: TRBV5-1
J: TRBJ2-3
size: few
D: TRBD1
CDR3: CASSLLGTGLTDTQYF
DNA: TGCGCCAGCAGCTTACTCGGGACAGGCCTCACAGATACGCAGTATTTT

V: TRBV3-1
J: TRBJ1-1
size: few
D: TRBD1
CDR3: CASSQRAGTDEAFF
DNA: TGTGCCAGCAGCCAACGAGCCGGGACAGATGAAGCTTTCTTT

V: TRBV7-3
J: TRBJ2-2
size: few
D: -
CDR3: CASSLRSRGELFF
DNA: TGTGCCAGCAGCTTAAGGTCCAGGGGGGAGCTGTTTTTT

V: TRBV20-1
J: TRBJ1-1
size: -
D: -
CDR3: CGAREGDQVLPMMTEAFF
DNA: TGCGGTGCTAGAGAGGGGGACCAGGTTCTTCCGATGATGACTGAAGCTTTCTTT

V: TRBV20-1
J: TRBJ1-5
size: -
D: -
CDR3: CSARSSTDHHSNQPQHF
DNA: TGCAGTGCTAGATCCTCCACTGATCACCATAGCAATCAGCCCCAGCATTTT

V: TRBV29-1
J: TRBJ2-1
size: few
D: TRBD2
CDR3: CSAKTSGYNEQFF
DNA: TGCAGCGCTAAGACTAGCGGATACAATGAGCAGTTCTTC

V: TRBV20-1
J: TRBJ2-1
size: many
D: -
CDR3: CSANALGHTNEQFF
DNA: TGCAGTGCTAACGCTCTCGGACACACCAATGAGCAGTTCTTC

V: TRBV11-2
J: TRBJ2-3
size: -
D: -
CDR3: CASSFRGLNTDTQYF
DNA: TGTGCCAGCAGCTTTCGGGGACTTAACACAGATACGCAGTATTTT

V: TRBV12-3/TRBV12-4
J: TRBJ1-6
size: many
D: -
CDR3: CASSSGRVGSPLHF
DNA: TGTGCCAGCAGTTCTGGGAGGGTCGGTTCACCCCTCCACTTT

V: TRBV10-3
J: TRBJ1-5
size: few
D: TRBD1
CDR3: CAISQGVNSNQPQHF
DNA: TGTGCCATCAGTCAGGGGGTGAATAGCAATCAGCCCCAGCATTTT

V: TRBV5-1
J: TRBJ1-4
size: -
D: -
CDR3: CASRATGARDEKLFF
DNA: TGCGCCAGCAGAGCAACAGGAGCCAGGGATGAAAAACTGTTTTTT

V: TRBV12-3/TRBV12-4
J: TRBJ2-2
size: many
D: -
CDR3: CASSFKFANTGELFF
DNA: TGTGCCAGCAGTTTTAAGTTCGCGAACACCGGGGAGCTGTTTTTT

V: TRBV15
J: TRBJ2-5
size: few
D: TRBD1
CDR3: CATSSAGTAHVAQYF
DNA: TGTGCCACCAGCAGCGCCGGGACAGCACACGTCGCCCAGTACTTC

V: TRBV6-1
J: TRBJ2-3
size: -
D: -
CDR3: CASSRDSLRTQYF
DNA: TGTGCCAGCAGCCGGGACTCCCTTAGAACGCAGTATTTT

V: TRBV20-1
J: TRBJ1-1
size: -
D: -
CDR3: CSPRGDTRTTGGTEAFF
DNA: TGCAGTCCCCGAGGGGACACCCGGACTACGGGGGGGACTGAAGCTTTCTTT

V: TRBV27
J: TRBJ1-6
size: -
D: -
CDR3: CASSLSPITNSPLHF
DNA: TGTGCCAGCAGTTTATCCCCGATCACTAATTCACCCCTCCACTTT

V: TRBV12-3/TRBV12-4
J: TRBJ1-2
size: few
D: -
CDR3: CASSLEAGTGGYTF
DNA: TGTGCCAGCAGTTTGGAAGCAGGGACTGGTGGCTACACCTTC

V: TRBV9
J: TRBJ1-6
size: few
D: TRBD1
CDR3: CASSAGGFDSPLHF
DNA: TGTGCCAGCAGCGCAGGGGGCTTTGATTCACCCCTCCACTTT

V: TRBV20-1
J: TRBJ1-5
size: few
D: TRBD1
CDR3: CSAIRVVTGTGATYSNQPQHF
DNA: TGCAGTGCTATCCGGGTCGTAACCGGGACAGGGGCGACCTATAGCAATCAGCCCCAGCATTTT

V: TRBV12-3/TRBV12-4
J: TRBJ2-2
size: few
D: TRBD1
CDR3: CASTPIQGADTGELFF
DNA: TGTGCCAGCACCCCAATACAGGGGGCGGACACCGGGGAGCTGTTTTTT

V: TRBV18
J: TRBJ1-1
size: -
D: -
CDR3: CASSPSDNTEAFF
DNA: TGTGCCAGCTCACCGAGCGACAACACTGAAGCTTTCTTT

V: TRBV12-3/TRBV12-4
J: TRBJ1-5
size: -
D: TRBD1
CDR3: CASSPGQGIQPQHF
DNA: TGTGCCAGCAGCCCGGGACAGGGGATTCAGCCCCAGCATTTT

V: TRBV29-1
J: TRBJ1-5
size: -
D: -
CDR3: CSVRDGNQPQHF
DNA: TGCAGCGTCCGGGACGGCAATCAGCCCCAGCATTTT

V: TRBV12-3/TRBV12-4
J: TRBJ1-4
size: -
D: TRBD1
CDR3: CASSTTGGVREKLFF
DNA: TGTGCCAGCAGTACTACAGGGGGCGTTCGAGAAAAACTGTTTTTT

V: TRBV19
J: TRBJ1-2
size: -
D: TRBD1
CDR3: CASSLDRGQDGYTF
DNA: TGTGCCAGTAGTCTGGACAGGGGGCAGGATGGCTACACCTTC

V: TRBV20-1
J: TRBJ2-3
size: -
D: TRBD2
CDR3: CSAIWTSRHLTDTQYF
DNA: TGCAGTGCTATTTGGACTAGTCGACACTTAACAGATACGCAGTATTTT